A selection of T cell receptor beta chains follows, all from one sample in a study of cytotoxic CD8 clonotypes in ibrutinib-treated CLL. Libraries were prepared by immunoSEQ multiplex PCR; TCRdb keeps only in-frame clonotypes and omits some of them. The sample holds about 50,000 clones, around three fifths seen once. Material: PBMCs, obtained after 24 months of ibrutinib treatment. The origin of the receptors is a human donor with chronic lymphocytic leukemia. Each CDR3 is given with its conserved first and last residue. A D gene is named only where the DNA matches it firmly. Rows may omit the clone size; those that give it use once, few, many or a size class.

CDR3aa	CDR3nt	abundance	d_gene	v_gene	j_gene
CASSSLSGVHEQYF	TGTGCCAGCAGCTCCCTAAGCGGGGTACACGAGCAGTACTTC	.	TRBD2	TRBV5-5	TRBJ2-7
CASGLVRGNTEAFF	TGTGCTAGTGGTTTGGTAAGGGGGAACACTGAAGCTTTCTTT	many	.	TRBV12-5	TRBJ1-1
CASSEGLGPLHF	TGTGCCAGCAGTGAAGGTCTAGGACCCCTCCACTTT	few	.	TRBV25-1	TRBJ1-6
CASSFPGLGQYF	TGTGCCAGCAGCTTTCCGGGACTAGGGCAGTACTTC	many	TRBD2	TRBV5-6	TRBJ2-4
CASSVGGTGRPTNSPLHF	TGTGCCAGCAGCGTAGGAGGGACAGGGAGACCCACTAATTCACCCCTCCACTTT	.	TRBD1	TRBV9	TRBJ1-6
CATSRDGGASDTQYF	TGTGCCACCAGCAGAGACGGGGGGGCCTCAGATACGCAGTATTTT	.	TRBD2	TRBV15	TRBJ2-3
CASSQEKAGLMNTEAFF	TGTGCCAGCAGCCAAGAAAAAGCGGGACTAATGAACACTGAAGCTTTCTTT	.	.	TRBV4-2	TRBJ1-1
CASSRVTGSEQFF	TGTGCCAGCAGCCGCGTAACAGGGTCCGAGCAGTTCTTC	few	.	TRBV7-6	TRBJ2-1
CASGQEYSNQPQHF	TGTGCCAGCGGACAGGAGTATAGCAATCAGCCCCAGCATTTT	.	TRBD1	TRBV2	TRBJ1-5
CASRITGAEAFF	TGTGCCAGCAGGATTACAGGCGCTGAAGCTTTCTTT	.	.	TRBV14	TRBJ1-1
CASSPLGGAGAYGYTF	TGCGCCAGCAGCCCCCTGGGGGGGGCGGGCGCCTATGGCTACACCTTC	once	.	TRBV5-1	TRBJ1-2
CASSWGKAGYTF	TGTGCCAGCAGCTGGGGTAAGGCTGGCTACACCTTC	.	.	TRBV5-6	TRBJ1-2
CASSVDGNTEAFF	TGTGCCAGCAGTGTGGACGGGAACACTGAAGCTTTCTTT	.	.	TRBV6-1	TRBJ1-1
CASSQDTGANVLTF	TGCGCCAGCAGCCAGGACACTGGGGCCAACGTCCTGACTTTC	.	.	TRBV5-1	TRBJ2-6
CASSLWGRDSPLHF	TGCGCCAGCAGCTTATGGGGTCGGGATTCACCCCTCCACTTT	.	.	TRBV5-1	TRBJ1-6
CASSPRDTGYGYTF	TGTGCCAGCAGTCCCCGGGACACTGGCTATGGCTACACCTTC	few	.	TRBV2	TRBJ1-2
CASADFTGLNTIYF	TGTGCCAGCGCGGACTTTACTGGCTTGAACACCATATATTTT	.	.	TRBV25-1	TRBJ1-3
CASSRDSPYEQYF	TGTGCCAGCAGCAGGGACAGCCCCTACGAGCAGTACTTC	.	TRBD1	TRBV7-9	TRBJ2-7
CASGTGSTYEQYF	TGTGCCAGCGGGACAGGCTCGACCTACGAGCAGTACTTC	.	TRBD1	TRBV11-1	TRBJ2-7
CSVETGRGGYTF	TGCAGCGTGGAGACAGGGAGGGGAGGCTACACCTTC	medium-sized	TRBD1	TRBV29-1	TRBJ1-2
CSARSGNTIYF	TGCAGTGCCCGCTCTGGAAACACCATATATTTT	.	.	TRBV20-1	TRBJ1-3
CASSLAGAVETQYF	TGCGCCAGCAGCTTGGCCGGTGCCGTAGAGACCCAGTACTTC	.	.	TRBV5-1	TRBJ2-5
CSVEEGGQARGYTF	TGCAGCGTTGAAGAGGGGGGCCAGGCTAGAGGCTACACCTTC	.	.	TRBV29-1	TRBJ1-2
CASSSPSYEQYF	TGTGCCAGCAGTTCCCCCAGCTACGAGCAGTACTTC	.	.	TRBV6-5	TRBJ2-7
CASSVLAGDFNEQFF	TGTGCCAGCAGCGTTCTAGCGGGGGACTTCAATGAGCAGTTCTTC	many	TRBD2	TRBV9	TRBJ2-1
CASSPGPSQVNEKLFF	TGTGCCAGCAGCCCCGGTCCCTCACAGGTGAATGAAAAACTGTTTTTT	.	.	TRBV7-9	TRBJ1-4
CASSLEGAAGAFF	TGTGCCAGCAGCTTAGAGGGGGCCGCGGGAGCTTTCTTT	.	TRBD1	TRBV7-9	TRBJ1-1
CASSLAGPRDHPYEQYF	TGCGCCAGCAGCTTGGCGGGGCCAAGGGATCACCCCTACGAGCAGTACTTC	.	.	TRBV5-1	TRBJ2-7